This T cell receptor beta chain originates from a study of blood T cell repertoires in COVID-19. The CDR3 totals 14 residues. Germline V gene data show CDR1 as SEHNR and CDR2 as FQNEAQ (reference sequence). Between the trimmed V and J ends, which lost 1 base and 5 bases, there was a span of 10 bases. This clone was seen only a few times. Other DNA variants within this sample encode the same CDR3. As originally analysed: Using reference gene primer amplification, nucleated cell counts were estimated. Sequenced by immunoSEQ multiplex PCR; TCRdb stores in-frame clones only, minus some. V and J calls and clone size are as listed in that table; D and trimming were resolved from the DNA. Seen here are hundreds of thousands of clones, approximately 90% observed once, and the top ten hold around 3%.

This chain links TRBV7-9 with TRBJ2-3, with a possible D match to TRBD2 (6 bases). The specimen was peripheral blood. This TCR came from a man younger than 35 with active or convalescent COVID-19. Here the CDR3 DNA reads TGTGCCAGCAGCTTAGGCGGGGCGAAAGATACGCAGTATTTT. Translated, it gives CASSLGGAKDTQYF.